The sequence of this TCR beta chain was determined in a study of metastatic and nonmetastatic thyroid tumors. The wider study: Repertoires from blood and tumor or nodule tissue of malignant and benign thyroid patients were compared. Study conclusions and caveats: Malignant tumors reportedly showed significantly higher TCR beta diversity than benign nodules in both blood and tumor.

Ahead of thyroid surgery, no patient had received treatment of any kind. This clone was seen ten or more times. Its antigen is unidentified. Other nucleotide sequences from this sample produce the same CDR3. Authors' processing steps: Clinicopathological groups supplied CDR3 differences that were used to build a distant-metastasis classifier for papillary thyroid cancer. With MiXCR, TCRdb reprocessed the PCR reads. TCRdb, rather than the study authors, made the V and J calls. The data show some 28,000 clones, with approximately 3.7% seen just once and roughly 3.1% held by the top ten. The TCR comes from a male donor with papillary thyroid cancer or a benign thyroid nodule (not recorded which). Some clones in this sample may be carry-over from other donors' samples. Sequencing was carried out using blood.

CDR3 loop: CASSRRGGAGGLDYEQYF. The CDR3 coding sequence is TGTGCCAGCAGCCGTAGGGGGGGGGCCGGGGGACTAGACTACGAGCAGTACTTC. The chain has TRBV7-9 and TRBJ2-7; TRBD2 agrees at 8 bases. The trim removed 5 bases at V and 3 bases at J, leaving 18 bases unmatched. The CDR3 spans 18 residues. Looked up from germline, CDR1 is SEHNR and CDR2 is FQNEAQ (reference sequence).